This T cell receptor (beta chain) was obtained from a study of cytomegalovirus exposure and HLA in healthy donors. This CDR3 is built from 15 residues. Per germline, CDR1 MNHEY and CDR2 SVGAGI. The J segment lost 6 bases and the V segment lost 8 bases, leaving 15 bases of the junction unmatched. Primers for the PCR totalled 60 Vbeta and 13 Jbeta. This table comes from immunoSEQ multiplex PCR, and its TCRdb copy is limited to in-frame clones, with some not included. Of roughly 240,000 clones listed, just under 80% are singletons. This clonotype was sampled from a boy aged 5-17 years in good health and CMV-seronegative. Sequenced material: PBMCs. The chain employs TRBV6-5 and TRBJ1-2; TRBD1 agrees at 7 bases. CDR3 DNA sequence: TGTGCCAGCGGCCGGGACAGCCCCACTTCTGATGGCTACACCTTC. This gives the protein CASGRDSPTSDGYTF.